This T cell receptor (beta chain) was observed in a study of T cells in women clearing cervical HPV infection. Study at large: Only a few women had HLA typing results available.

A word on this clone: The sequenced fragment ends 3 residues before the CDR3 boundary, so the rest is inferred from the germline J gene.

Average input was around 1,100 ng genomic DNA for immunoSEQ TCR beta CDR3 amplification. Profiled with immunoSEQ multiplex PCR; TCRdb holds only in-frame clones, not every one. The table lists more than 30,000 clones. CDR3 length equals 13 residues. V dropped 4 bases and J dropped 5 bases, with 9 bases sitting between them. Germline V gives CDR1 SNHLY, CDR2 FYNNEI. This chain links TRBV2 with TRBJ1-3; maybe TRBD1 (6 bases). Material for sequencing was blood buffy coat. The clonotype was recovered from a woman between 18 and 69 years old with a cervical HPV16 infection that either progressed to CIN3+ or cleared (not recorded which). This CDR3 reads CASSAGQRNTIYF. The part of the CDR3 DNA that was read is TGTGCCAGCAGTGCAGGACAGAGAAACACC.